A selection of T cell receptor beta chains follows, all from one sample in a study of Ad26.COV2.S vaccination and SARS-CoV-2 variants. The assay was immunoSEQ multiplex PCR, and TCRdb's table has in-frame clones only and misses some. In the table there are about 350,000 clones, 86% of which are singletons. The starting material was peripheral blood, obtained in a trial of Ad26.COV2.S vaccine versus placebo. These receptor sequences come from a person aged 18-65 years who received the Ad26.COV2.S COVID-19 vaccine or a placebo. Each CDR3 is given with its conserved first and last residue.

length: 14
V: TRBV10-2
J: TRBJ1-1
CDR3: CASSESGGGTEAFF

length: 20
V: TRBV21-1
J: TRBJ1-5
CDR3: CASSKVGGDRGGNSNQPQHF

length: 16
V: TRBV5-6
J: TRBJ1-5
CDR3: CASSFRTTPGDQPQHF

length: 12
V: TRBV19
J: TRBJ1-4
CDR3: CASSTRNEKLFF

length: 17
V: TRBV7-3
J: TRBJ2-1
CDR3: CASSLNAGGGSYNEQFF

length: 15
V: TRBV10-3
J: TRBJ2-3
CDR3: CAIREGGSSTDTQYF

length: 14
V: TRBV28
J: TRBJ1-5
CDR3: CASSKVNSNQPQHF

length: 14
V: TRBV11-3
J: TRBJ2-7
CDR3: CASSPSESSYEQYF

length: 15
V: TRBV9
J: TRBJ1-2
CDR3: CASSVDGTAINGYTF

length: 14
V: TRBV5-1
J: TRBJ2-2
CDR3: CASSRDSNTGELFF

length: 17
V: TRBV6-2/TRBV6-3
J: TRBJ1-3
CDR3: CASSRTRPGGSGNTIYF

length: 14
V: TRBV10-3
J: TRBJ2-3
CDR3: CAISEGGSTDTQYF

length: 16
V: TRBV14
J: TRBJ1-4
CDR3: CASSQGNRVTNEKLFF

length: 15
V: TRBV7-9
J: TRBJ2-6
CDR3: CASSPRSVGANVLTF

length: 14
V: TRBV4-1
J: TRBJ1-2
CDR3: CASSNTRIRSGYTF

length: 16
V: TRBV7-6
J: TRBJ1-3
CDR3: CASSATGSFSGNTIYF

length: 12
V: TRBV6-2/TRBV6-3
J: TRBJ1-1
CDR3: CASSQGYTEAFF

length: 15
V: TRBV7-8
J: TRBJ2-1
CDR3: CASSLAAGRPNEQFF

length: 13
V: TRBV10-3
J: TRBJ2-7
CDR3: CAISEDRTYEQYF

length: 14
V: TRBV19
J: TRBJ1-5
CDR3: CASSGQGGFQPQHF

length: 12
V: TRBV4-1
J: TRBJ2-3
CDR3: CASSQEWGAQYF

length: 15
V: TRBV24-1
J: TRBJ1-4
CDR3: CATSDTGGTNEKLFF

length: 14
V: TRBV28
J: TRBJ2-7
CDR3: CASSLRGQTREQYF

length: 13
V: TRBV5-8
J: TRBJ1-2
CDR3: CASSHGRTYGYTF

length: 16
V: TRBV27
J: TRBJ2-1
CDR3: CASSSMSSGRANEQFF

length: 15
V: TRBV9
J: TRBJ2-1
CDR3: CASSVAPTTTGEQFF

length: 13
V: TRBV24-1
J: TRBJ1-5
CDR3: CATGDREDQPQHF

length: 15
V: TRBV7-9
J: TRBJ1-2
CDR3: CASSSPLEQNYGYTF

length: 14
V: TRBV18
J: TRBJ1-1
CDR3: CASSSLAANTEAFF

length: 17
V: TRBV7-9
J: TRBJ2-5
CDR3: CASSFPGLAGRQETQYF

length: 14
V: TRBV7-2
J: TRBJ2-7
CDR3: CASSLRGRAGEQYF

length: 13
V: TRBV2
J: TRBJ1-2
CDR3: CASSEAHNYGYTF

length: 11
V: TRBV7-2
J: TRBJ2-7
CDR3: CASSLGEEQYF

length: 19
V: TRBV3-1/TRBV3-2
J: TRBJ1-5
CDR3: CASSQDRCQTTGINQPQHF

length: 15
V: TRBV4-3
J: TRBJ1-2
CDR3: CASSQGDTAKYGYTF

length: 17
V: TRBV13
J: TRBJ2-1
CDR3: CASSPRTSGSLFNEQFF

length: 14
V: TRBV10-2
J: TRBJ2-2
CDR3: CASTRGGGGGELFF

length: 14
V: TRBV10-3
J: TRBJ2-3
CDR3: CAISESTDTKTQYF

length: 16
V: TRBV10-3
J: TRBJ2-1
CDR3: CAISDTTGTGFLEQFF

length: 15
V: TRBV6-5
J: TRBJ1-4
CDR3: CASRADRGRNEKLFF

length: 15
V: TRBV5-4
J: TRBJ2-3
CDR3: CASSQQGAMTDTQYF

length: 14
V: TRBV7-9
J: TRBJ2-2
CDR3: CASSLTRFTGELFF

length: 15
V: TRBV7-8
J: TRBJ1-1
CDR3: CASSPGTGKNTEAFF

length: 14
V: TRBV7-3
J: TRBJ2-3
CDR3: CASSFAGSTDTQYF

length: 17
V: TRBV7-6
J: TRBJ2-2
CDR3: CASSPLYPSGGPGELFF

length: 13
V: TRBV2
J: TRBJ1-5
CDR3: CASSPGLNQPQHF

length: 16
V: TRBV4-2
J: TRBJ1-5
CDR3: CASSMEYGQGRDAQHF